Given below is one T cell receptor (beta chain) in context. This entry belongs to a study of blood T cell repertoires in COVID-19. Study-wide context: Specimens from acute and convalescent COVID-19 originated in the United States, Italy and Spain.

Method: immunoSEQ multiplex PCR; TCRdb's copy keeps in-frame clones and lacks some. This table has some 200,000 clones, roughly 81% appearing once. This CDR3 has 13 amino acids. Trimming shortened V by 8 bases and J by 12 bases, and 22 bases separated the two germline ends. Germline values: CDR1 SEHNR, CDR2 FQNEAQ (reference sequence). The sequenced material came from peripheral blood. This chain connects TRBV7-9 to TRBJ1-1; no definite D call. This TCR derives from a man over 45 who had recovered from COVID-19. Written as DNA, the CDR3 is TGTGCCAGCGGTCCGTTGTTAGTGCGTAGAACTTTCTTT. Protein sequence: CASGPLLVRRTFF.